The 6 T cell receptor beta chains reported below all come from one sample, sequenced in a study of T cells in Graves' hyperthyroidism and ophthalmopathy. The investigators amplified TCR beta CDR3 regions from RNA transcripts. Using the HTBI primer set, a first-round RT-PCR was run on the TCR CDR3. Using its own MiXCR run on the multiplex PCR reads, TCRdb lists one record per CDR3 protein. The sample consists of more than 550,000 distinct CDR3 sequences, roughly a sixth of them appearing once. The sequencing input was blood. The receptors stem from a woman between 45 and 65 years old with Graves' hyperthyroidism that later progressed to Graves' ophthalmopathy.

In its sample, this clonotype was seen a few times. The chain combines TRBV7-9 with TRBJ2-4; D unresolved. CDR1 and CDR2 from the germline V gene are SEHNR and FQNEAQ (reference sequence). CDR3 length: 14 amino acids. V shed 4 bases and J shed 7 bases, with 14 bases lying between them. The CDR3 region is CASSSHLGRNIQYF. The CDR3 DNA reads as TGTGCCAGCAGCTCCCATCTGGGTAGGAACATTCAGTACTTC.

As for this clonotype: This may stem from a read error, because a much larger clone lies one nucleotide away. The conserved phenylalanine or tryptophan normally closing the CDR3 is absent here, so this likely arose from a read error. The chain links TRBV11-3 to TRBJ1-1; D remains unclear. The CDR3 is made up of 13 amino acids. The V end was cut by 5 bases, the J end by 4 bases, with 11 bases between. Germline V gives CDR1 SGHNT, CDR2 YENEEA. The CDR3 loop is CASSQATSTEAFS. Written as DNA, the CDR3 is TGTGCCAGCAGCCAAGCTACTAGCACTGAAGCTTTCTCT.

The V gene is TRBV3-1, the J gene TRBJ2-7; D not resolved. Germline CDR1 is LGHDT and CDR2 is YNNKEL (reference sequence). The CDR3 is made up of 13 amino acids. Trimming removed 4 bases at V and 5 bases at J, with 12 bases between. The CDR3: CASSPRSPNEQYF. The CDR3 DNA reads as TGTGCCAGCAGCCCCCGGAGTCCGAACGAGCAGTACTTC.

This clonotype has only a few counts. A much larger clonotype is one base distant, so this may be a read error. The CDR3 loop reads CASSLGTSTCNEQFF. The DNA of the CDR3 is TGTGCCAGCAGCTTAGGGACTAGCACCTGCAATGAGCAGTTCTTC. The rearrangement joins TRBV7-3 to TRBJ2-1; TRBD2 aligns across 9 bases. V shed 2 bases and J 6 bases; nucleotides not matched to a gene: 5. Per germline, CDR1 SGHTA and CDR2 FQGTGA. The CDR3 runs to 15 residues. Together with reference TRBV7-3 and TRBJ2-1, the CDR3 gives the full variable domain: GAGVSQTPSNKVTEKGKYVELRCDPISGHTALYWYRQSLGQGPEFLIYFQGTGAADDSGLPNDRFFAVRPEGSVSTLKIQRTERGDSAVYLCASSLGTSTCNEQFFGPGTRLTVL.

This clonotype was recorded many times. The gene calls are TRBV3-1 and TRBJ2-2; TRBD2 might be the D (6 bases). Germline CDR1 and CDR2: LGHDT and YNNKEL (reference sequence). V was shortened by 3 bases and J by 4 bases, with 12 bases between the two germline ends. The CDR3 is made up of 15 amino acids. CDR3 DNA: TGTGCCAGCAGCCAGGGAGGAGCGGGCACCGGGGAGCTGTTTTTT. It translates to CASSQGGAGTGELFF.

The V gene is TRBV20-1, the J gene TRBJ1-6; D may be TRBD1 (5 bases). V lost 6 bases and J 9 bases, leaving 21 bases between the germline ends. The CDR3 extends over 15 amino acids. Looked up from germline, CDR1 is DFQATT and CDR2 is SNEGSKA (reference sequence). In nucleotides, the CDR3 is TGCAGTGCCCCAAAGACGGGGGTGGGGAGTTCACCCCTCCACTTT. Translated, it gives CSAPKTGVGSSPLHF.